One T cell receptor beta chain is described in this entry. Its specificity is unknown. The sample belongs to a study of T cell repertoires in cytomegalovirus infection. Study results and limitations: Summed public TCR beta family frequency identified CMV carriers bearing the relevant HLA.

Trimming took 4 bases from V and 5 from J, leaving 11 bases between them. The germline V gene has CDR1 MNHEY and CDR2 SVGAGI. The CDR3 is 13 residues long. TCRdb re-called the reads through MiXCR, storing one row per CDR3 protein. The repertoire consists of some 940,000 distinct CDR3 sequences, with roughly 31% occurring once and the leading ten covering roughly 13%. The chain combines TRBV6-5 with TRBJ2-5; D may be TRBD1 (6 bases). The clonotype comes from a human donor in good health (CMV status not recorded). Some clones in this sample may be carry-over from other donors' samples. The input for sequencing was cultured CD8+ T cells from PBMCs, taken from culture after CMV antigen stimulation. The CDR3 nucleotides are TGTGCCAGCAGTTTCCAGGGGCGGGAGACCCAGTACTTC. Amino acids: CASSFQGRETQYF.